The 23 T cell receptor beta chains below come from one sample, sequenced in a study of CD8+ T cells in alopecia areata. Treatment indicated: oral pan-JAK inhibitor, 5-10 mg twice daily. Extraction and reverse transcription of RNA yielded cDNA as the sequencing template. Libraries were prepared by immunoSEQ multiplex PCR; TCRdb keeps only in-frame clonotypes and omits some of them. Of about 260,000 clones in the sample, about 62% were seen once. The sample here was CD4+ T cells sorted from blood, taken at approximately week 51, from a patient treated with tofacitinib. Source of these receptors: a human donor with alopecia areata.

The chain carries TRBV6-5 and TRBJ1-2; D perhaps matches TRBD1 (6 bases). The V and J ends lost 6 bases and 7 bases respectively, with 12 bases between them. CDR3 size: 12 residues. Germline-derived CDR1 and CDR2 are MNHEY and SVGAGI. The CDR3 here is CASRLQGGGYTF. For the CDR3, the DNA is TGTGCCAGCAGACTACAGGGTGGTGGCTACACCTTC.

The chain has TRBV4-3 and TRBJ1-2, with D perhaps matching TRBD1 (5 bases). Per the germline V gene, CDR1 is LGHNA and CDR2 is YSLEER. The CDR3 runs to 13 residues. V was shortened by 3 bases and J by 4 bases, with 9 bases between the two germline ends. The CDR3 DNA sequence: TGCGCCAGCAGCCAGGACAACCTCTATGGCTACACCTTC. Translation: CASSQDNLYGYTF.

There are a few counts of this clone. The CDR3, as DNA: TGCAGCGTCTTCTTCCAGGGGGCGTCGGGGGAGCTGTTTTTT. Translated: CSVFFQGASGELFF. The chain couples TRBV29-1 to TRBJ2-2; 8 bases match TRBD1. Trimming cost V 6 bases and J 8 bases; bases outside gene matches: 11. Germline lookup yields CDR1 SQVTM and CDR2 ANQGSEA. This CDR3 comprises 14 residues.

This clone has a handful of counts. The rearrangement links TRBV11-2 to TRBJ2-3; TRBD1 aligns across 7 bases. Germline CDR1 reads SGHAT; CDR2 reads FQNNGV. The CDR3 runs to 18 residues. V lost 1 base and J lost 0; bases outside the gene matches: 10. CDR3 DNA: TGTGCCAGCAGCTTAGGTCGAGGAAGGGGGCTGAGCACAGATACGCAGTATTTT. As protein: CASSLGRGRGLSTDTQYF.

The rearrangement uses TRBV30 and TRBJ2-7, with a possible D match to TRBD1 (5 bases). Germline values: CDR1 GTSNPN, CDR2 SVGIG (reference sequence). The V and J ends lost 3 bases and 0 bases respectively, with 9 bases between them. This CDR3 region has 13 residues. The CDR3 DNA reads TGTGCCTGGAGGTCGCAGGGCTCCTACGAGCAGTACTTC. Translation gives CAWRSQGSYEQYF.

In DNA form, the CDR3 reads TGTGCCAGCAGTTTAACATACAGGGATGAAAAACTGTTTTTT. Protein product: CASSLTYRDEKLFF. The chain combines TRBV27 with TRBJ1-4; maybe TRBD1 (6 bases). Germline V CDR1 and CDR2: MNHEY, SMNVEV (reference sequence). Trimming removed 2 bases from V and 6 bases from J, with 10 bases in between. This CDR3 contains 14 residues.

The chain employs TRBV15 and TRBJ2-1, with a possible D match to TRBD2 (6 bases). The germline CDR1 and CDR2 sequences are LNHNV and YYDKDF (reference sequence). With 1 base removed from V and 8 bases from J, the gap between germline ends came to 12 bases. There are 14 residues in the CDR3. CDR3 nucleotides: TGTGCCACCAGCAGAGCCGCTAGCGTCGATGAGCAGTTCTTC. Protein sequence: CATSRAASVDEQFF.

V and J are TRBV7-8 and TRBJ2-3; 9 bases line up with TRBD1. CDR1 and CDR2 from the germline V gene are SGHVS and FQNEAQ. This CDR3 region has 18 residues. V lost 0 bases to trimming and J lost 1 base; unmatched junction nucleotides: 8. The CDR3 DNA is TGTGCCAGCAGCTTAGCGCACGGGGGGACAGGGCGCACAGATACGCAGTATTTT. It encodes CASSLAHGGTGRTDTQYF. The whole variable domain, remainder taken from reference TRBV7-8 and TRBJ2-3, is GAGVSQSPRYKVAKRGQDVALRCDPISGHVSLFWYQQALGQGPEFLTYFQNEAQLDKSGLPSDRFFAERPEGSVSTLKIQRTQQEDSAVYLCASSLAHGGTGRTDTQYFGPGTRLTVL.

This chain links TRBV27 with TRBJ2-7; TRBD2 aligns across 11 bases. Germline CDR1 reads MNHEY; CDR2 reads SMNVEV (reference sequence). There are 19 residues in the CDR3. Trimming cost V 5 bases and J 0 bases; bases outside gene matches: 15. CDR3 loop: CASSLRLLAGDSSSYEQYF. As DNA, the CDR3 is TGTGCCAGCAGTCTCCGGTTACTAGCGGGGGACTCGAGCTCCTACGAGCAGTACTTC.

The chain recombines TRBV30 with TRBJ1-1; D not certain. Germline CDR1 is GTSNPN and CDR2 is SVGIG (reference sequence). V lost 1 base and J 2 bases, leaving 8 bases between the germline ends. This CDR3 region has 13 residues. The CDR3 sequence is CAWSDQENTEAFF. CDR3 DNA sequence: TGTGCCTGGAGTGACCAGGAAAACACTGAAGCTTTCTTT.

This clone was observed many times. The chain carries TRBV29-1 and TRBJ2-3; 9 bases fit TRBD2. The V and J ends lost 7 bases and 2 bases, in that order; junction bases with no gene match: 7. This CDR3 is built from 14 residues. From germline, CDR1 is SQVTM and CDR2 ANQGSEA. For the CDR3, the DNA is TGCAGCGCTCCACTAGCGGGCCCCACAGATACGCAGTATTTT. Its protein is CSAPLAGPTDTQYF.

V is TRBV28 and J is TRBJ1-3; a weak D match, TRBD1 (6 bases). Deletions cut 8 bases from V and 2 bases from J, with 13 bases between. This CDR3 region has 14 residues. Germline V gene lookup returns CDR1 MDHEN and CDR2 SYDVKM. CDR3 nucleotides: TGTGCCAGCTCCCGCGGGGGGCCTGGAAACACCATATATTTT. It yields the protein CASSRGGPGNTIYF.

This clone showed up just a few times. Written as DNA, the CDR3 is TGTGCCAGCAGTGCCCGACAGGGTAGCACAGATACGCAGTATTTT. Its protein product is CASSARQGSTDTQYF. The V gene is TRBV25-1, the J gene TRBJ2-3, with 7 positions matching TRBD1. J was trimmed by 0 bases and V by 4 bases; bases with no gene match: 4. The CDR3 consists of 15 residues. Germline V gives CDR1 MGHDK, CDR2 SYGVNS.

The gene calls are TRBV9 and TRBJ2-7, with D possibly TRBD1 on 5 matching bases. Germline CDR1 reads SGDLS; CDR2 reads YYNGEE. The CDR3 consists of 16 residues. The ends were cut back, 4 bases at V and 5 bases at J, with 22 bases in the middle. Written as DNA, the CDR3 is TGTGCCAGCAGCACTTCCCCCCAGGGTTCTCGCGACGAGCAGTACTTC. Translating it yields CASSTSPQGSRDEQYF.

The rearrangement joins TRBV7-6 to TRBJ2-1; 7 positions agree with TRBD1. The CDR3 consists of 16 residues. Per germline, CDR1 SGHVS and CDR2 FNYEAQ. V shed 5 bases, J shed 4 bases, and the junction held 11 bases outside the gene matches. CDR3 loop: CASSPRMGQPYNEQFF. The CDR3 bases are TGTGCCAGCAGCCCCAGGATGGGACAGCCATACAATGAGCAGTTCTTC.

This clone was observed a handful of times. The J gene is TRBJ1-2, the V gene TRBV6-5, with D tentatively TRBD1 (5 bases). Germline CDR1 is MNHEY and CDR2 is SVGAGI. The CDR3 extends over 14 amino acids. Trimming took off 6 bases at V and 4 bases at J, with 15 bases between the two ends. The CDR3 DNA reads TGTGCCAGCAGCCTCCAGGGACGCGGCTATGGCTACACCTTC. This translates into CASSLQGRGYGYTF.

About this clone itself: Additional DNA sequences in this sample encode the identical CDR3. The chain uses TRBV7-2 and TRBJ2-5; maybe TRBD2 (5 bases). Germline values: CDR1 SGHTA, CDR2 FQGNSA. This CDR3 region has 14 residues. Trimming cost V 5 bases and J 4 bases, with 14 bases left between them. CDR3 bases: TGTGCCAGCAGCCGGGATCGGGCAGCAGAGACCCAGTACTTC. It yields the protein CASSRDRAAETQYF.

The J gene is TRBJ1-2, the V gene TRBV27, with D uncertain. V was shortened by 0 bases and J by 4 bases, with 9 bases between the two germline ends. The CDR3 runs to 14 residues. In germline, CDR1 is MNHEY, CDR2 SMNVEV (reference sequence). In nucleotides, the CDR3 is TGTGCCAGCAGTTTATCGCCGGATGGCTATGGCTACACCTTC. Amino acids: CASSLSPDGYGYTF.

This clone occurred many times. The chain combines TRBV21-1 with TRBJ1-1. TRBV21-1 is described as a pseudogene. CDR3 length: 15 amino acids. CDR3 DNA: TGTGCCAGCAGCGCTGGGTTCAAGTCGAACACTGAAGCTTTCTTT. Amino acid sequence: CASSAGFKSNTEAFF.

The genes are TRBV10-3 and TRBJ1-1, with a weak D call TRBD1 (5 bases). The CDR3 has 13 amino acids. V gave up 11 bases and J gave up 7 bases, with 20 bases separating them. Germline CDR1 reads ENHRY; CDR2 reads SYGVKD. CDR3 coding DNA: TGTGCCGTACGCCGGGGCACCGTGGATGAAGCTTTCTTT. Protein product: CAVRRGTVDEAFF.

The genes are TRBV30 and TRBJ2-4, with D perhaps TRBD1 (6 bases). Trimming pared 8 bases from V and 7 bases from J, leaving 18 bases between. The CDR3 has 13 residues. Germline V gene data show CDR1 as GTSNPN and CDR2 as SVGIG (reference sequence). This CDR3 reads CAVATGPINIQYF. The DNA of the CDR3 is TGTGCCGTCGCGACAGGCCCGATTAACATTCAGTACTTC. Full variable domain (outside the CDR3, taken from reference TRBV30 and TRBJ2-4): SQTIHQWPATLVQPVGSPLSLECTVEGTSNPNLYWYRQAAGRGLQLLFYSVGIGQISSEVPQNLSASRPQDRQFILSSKKLLLSDSGFYLCAVATGPINIQYFGAGTRLSVL.

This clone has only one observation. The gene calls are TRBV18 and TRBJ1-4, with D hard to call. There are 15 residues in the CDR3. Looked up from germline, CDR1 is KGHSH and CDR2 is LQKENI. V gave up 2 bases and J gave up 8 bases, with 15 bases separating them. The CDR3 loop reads CASSPYPGSREKLFF. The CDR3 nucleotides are TGTGCCAGCTCACCATACCCAGGTTCTCGAGAAAAACTGTTTTTT.

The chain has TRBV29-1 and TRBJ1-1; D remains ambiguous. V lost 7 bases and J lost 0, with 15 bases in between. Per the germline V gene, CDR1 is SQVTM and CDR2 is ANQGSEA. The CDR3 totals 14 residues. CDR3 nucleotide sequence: TGCAGCGCCAGCAGATCGGCCATGAACACTGAAGCTTTCTTT. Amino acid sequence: CSASRSAMNTEAFF.